This entry is about one TCR beta chain. These data are taken from a study of OX40 agonist ivuxolimab in advanced cancers. On the study more broadly: The patients received ivuxolimab by intravenous route every 2 weeks at 0.01 to 10 mg/kg. Three patients had partial responses: one hepatocellular carcinoma, two cutaneous melanoma.

The trim removed 0 bases at V and 3 bases at J, leaving 1 base unmatched. Germline-derived CDR1 and CDR2 are SGHRS and YFSETQ. The CDR3 runs to 15 residues. Profiling relied on immunoSEQ multiplex PCR, and the TCRdb table lists in-frame clones only, not all of them. Of some 47,000 clones in the sample, roughly 80% are singletons; the top ten hold 6.5% to 8%. The clonotype originates from an adult with an advanced solid tumor such as melanoma, head and neck, liver or kidney cancer. The material sequenced was CD4+ or CD8+ T cells sorted from blood, taken in a trial of the OX40 agonist ivuxolimab. The rearrangement joins TRBV5-1 to TRBJ2-2; 8 bases map to TRBD2. This CDR3 reads CASSLGAGDTGELFF. CDR3 in DNA: TGCGCCAGCAGCTTGGGAGCGGGAGACACCGGGGAGCTGTTTTTT.